This T cell receptor (beta chain) was profiled in a study of blood T cell repertoires in COVID-19. Study-level background: Samples taken during acute and convalescent COVID-19 were collected in the United States, Italy and Spain. T cells, B-cell-depleted T cells, or PBMCs provided the cDNA or gDNA that served as material.

Authors' analysis steps: How many nucleated cells were present was estimated from reference gene primer amplification. Only in-frame clones appear in the TCRdb table, and some are missing; sequencing was by immunoSEQ multiplex PCR. That table furnishes V, J and clone size, whereas the DNA furnished D and trimming. The table has 250,000 to 350,000 clones, 87% seen once; the top ten hold roughly 2.3%. CDR1 is MDHEN, CDR2 SYDVKM, per germline. Between the trimmed V and J ends, which lost 7 bases and 5 bases, there was a span of 11 bases. The CDR3 runs 12 residues. This clone was seen once. The V gene is TRBV28, the J gene TRBJ1-1; D is undetermined. This clonotype was obtained from a man aged 18 to 30 with active or convalescent COVID-19. Sequenced: peripheral blood. CDR3 residues: CASTEPGTEAFF. In DNA form, the CDR3 reads TGTGCCAGCACCGAACCGGGAACTGAAGCTTTCTTT.